This T cell receptor (beta chain) was recorded in a study of glioma-infiltrating T cells. In regard to this clonotype: No antigen is known for it. Mismatch with germline at one junction end may stem from a read error.

Per the germline V gene, CDR1 is MDHEN and CDR2 is SYDVKM. The CDR3 totals 15 residues. TCR alpha and beta CDR3 regions were amplified from RNA using iRepertoire nested multiplex PCR. TCRdb redid the calling of the multiplex PCR reads with MiXCR, one entry per CDR3 protein. The repertoire has under 200,000 distinct CDR3 sequences, roughly 45% of them found once; the top ten carry roughly 5.5%. General study findings and limits: Tissue and blood shared very few CDR3 sequences.

The rearrangement links TRBV28 to TRBJ2-1, with D possibly matching TRBD2 (6 bases). The sequencing input was glioma tissue, nonneoplastic brain tissue, or PBMCs (not recorded which). The TCR sequence derives from a human donor with low-grade glioma or glioblastoma, undergoing nonglioma brain surgery, or in good health (not recorded which). The CDR3 protein is CASRVPGLYSDEQLF. CDR3 DNA: TGTGCCAGCAGAGTCCCAGGACTATATTCTGATGAGCAGTTATTC.